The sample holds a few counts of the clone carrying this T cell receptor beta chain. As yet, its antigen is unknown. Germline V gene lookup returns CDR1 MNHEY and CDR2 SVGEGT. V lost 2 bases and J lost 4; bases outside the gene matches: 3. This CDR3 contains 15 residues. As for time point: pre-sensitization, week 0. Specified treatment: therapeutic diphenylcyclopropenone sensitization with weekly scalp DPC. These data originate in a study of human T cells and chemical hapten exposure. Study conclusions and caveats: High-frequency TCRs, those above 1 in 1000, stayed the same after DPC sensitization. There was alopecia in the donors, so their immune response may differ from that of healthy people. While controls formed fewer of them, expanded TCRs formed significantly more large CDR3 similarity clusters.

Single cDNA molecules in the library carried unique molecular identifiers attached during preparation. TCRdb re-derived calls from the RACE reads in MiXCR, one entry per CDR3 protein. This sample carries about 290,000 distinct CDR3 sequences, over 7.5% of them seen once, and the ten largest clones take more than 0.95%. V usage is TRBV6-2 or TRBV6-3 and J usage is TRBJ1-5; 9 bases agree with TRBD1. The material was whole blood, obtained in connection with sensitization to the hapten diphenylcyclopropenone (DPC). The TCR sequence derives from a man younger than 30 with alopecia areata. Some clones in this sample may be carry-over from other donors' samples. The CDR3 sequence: CASSYTGTGNQPQHF. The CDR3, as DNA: TGTGCCAGCAGTTACACCGGGACAGGGAATCAGCCCCAGCATTTT.